Listed here is a single T cell receptor (beta chain). Its cognate antigen is unknown. The CDR3 contains 15 residues. Germline V gives CDR1 KGHSH, CDR2 LQKENI. The V gene end was trimmed by 1 base and the J gene end by 9 bases; junction bases not matched to a gene: 7. Both 60 Vbeta primers and 13 Jbeta primers went into the PCR. Profiling relied on immunoSEQ multiplex PCR, and the TCRdb table lists in-frame clones only, not all of them. The data contain roughly 200,000 clones, less than 85% of them seen just once; the ten biggest clones take up 0.65%. The sample originates from a study of cytomegalovirus exposure and HLA in healthy donors. Across the study: Among around 400 genotyped donors, approximately 80% fell in the Caucasian-associated ancestry cluster. Regarding the study as a whole: One variant, a missense change in DCLRE1C, was linked in a later analysis to TCR beta V- and J-gene trimming.

Source material: PBMCs. The chain links TRBV18 to TRBJ2-2; TRBD2 agrees at 8 bases. The receptor was derived from a boy between 10 and 17 years old in good health and CMV-seronegative. CDR3 sequence (DNA): TGTGCCAGCTCACCACAGCTAGCGGGTACCCGGGAGCTGTTTTTT. Residues: CASSPQLAGTRELFF.